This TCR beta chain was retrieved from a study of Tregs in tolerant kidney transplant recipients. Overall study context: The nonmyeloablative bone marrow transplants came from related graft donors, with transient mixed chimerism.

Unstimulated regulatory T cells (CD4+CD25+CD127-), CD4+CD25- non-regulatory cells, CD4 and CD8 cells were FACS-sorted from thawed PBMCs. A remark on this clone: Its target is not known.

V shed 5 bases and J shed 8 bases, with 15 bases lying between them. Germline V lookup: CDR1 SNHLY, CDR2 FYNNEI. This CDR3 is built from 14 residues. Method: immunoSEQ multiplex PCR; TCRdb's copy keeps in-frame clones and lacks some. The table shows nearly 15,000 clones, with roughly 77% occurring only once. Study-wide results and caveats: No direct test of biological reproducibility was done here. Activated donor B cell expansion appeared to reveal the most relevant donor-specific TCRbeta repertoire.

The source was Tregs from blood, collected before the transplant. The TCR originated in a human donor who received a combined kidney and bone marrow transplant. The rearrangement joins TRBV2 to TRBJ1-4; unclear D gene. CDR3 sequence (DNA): TGTGCCAGCAGTCCCCGAGGTACAAGGGAAAAACTGTTTTTT. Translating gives CASSPRGTREKLFF.